What follows describes a single T cell receptor (beta chain). Its antigen is not identified. The PCR was carried out with 60 Vbeta primers and 13 Jbeta primers. TCRdb's copy holds only in-frame clones and misses some; the assay was immunoSEQ multiplex PCR. The sample holds 150,000 to 200,000 clones, around 68% seen once. This specimen comes from a study of cytomegalovirus exposure and HLA in healthy donors. Study findings and constraints: The investigators catalogued 150 to 200 TCR beta chains as cytomegalovirus-associated. A later analysis found most CMV-associated TCR beta chains apparently HLA-restricted. Previous analysis showed most TCR beta V segments were productive about 87% or about 30% of the time.

The V and J ends lost 4 bases and 9 bases, in that order; junction bases with no gene match: 8. Germline CDR1 is MNHEY and CDR2 is SMNVEV (reference sequence). This CDR3 has 14 amino acids. The TCR comes from a man aged 45 to 65 in good health and CMV-seronegative. The source material was PBMCs. V and J are TRBV27 and TRBJ2-1, with 8 bases identical to TRBD1. The CDR3: CASSWGQDGGEQFF. CDR3 in DNA: TGTGCCAGCAGTTGGGGACAGGATGGCGGTGAGCAGTTCTTC.